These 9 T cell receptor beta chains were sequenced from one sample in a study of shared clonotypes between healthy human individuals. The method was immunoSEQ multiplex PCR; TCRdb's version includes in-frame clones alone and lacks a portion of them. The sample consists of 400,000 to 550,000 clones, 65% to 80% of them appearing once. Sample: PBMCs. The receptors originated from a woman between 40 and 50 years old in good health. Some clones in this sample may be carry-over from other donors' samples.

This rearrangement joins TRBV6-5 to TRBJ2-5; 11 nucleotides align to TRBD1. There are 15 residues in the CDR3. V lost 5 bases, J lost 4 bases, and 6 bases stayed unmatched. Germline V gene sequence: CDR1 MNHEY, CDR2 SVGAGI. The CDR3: CASSPDRGRGETQYF. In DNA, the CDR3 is TGTGCCAGCAGTCCGGACAGGGGGCGAGGAGAGACCCAGTACTTC.

As DNA, the CDR3 is TGTGCCAGCAGTGACGGGGCGGGAGATGAGGCAGATACGCAGTATTTT. Translated: CASSDGAGDEADTQYF. The chain couples TRBV6-4 to TRBJ2-3; 7 bases map to TRBD2. CDR1 is MRHNA, CDR2 SNTAGT, per germline. The CDR3 runs 16 residues. V lost 2 bases, J lost 4 bases, and 9 bases stayed unmatched.

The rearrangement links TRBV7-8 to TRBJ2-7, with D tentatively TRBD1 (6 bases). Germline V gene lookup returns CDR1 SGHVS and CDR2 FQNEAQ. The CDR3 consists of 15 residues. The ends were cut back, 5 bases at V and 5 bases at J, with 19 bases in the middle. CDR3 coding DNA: TGTGCCAGCAGCCCATACCTCGGCAGGGGCGACGAGCAGTACTTC. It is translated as CASSPYLGRGDEQYF.

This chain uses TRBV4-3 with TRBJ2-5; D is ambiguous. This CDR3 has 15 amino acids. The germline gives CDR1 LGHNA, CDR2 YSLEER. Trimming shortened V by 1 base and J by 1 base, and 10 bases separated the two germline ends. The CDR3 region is CASSQVVGSQETQYF. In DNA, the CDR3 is TGCGCCAGCAGCCAAGTCGTAGGGTCCCAAGAGACCCAGTACTTC.

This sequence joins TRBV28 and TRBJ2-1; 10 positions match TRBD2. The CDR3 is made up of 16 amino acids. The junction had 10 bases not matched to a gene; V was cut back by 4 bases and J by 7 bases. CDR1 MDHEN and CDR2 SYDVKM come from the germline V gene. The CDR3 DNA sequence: TGTGCCAGCAGTTCCCAAAGCGGGAGGGTCCGGAATGAGCAGTTCTTC. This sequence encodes CASSSQSGRVRNEQFF.

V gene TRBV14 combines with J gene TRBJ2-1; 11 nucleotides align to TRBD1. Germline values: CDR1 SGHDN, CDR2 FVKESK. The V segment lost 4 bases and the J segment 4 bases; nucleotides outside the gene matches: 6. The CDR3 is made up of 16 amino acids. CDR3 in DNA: TGTGCCAGCAGCCCTCTGGGACAGGGGGGGTACAATGAGCAGTTCTTC. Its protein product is CASSPLGQGGYNEQFF.

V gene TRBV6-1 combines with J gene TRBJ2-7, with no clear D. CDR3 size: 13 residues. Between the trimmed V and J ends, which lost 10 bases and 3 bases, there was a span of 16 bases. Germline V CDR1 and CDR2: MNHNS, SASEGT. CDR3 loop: CATLNPQIYEQYF. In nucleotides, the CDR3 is TGTGCCACCTTAAATCCCCAGATCTACGAGCAGTACTTC.

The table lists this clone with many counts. This chain's CDR3 is CASSVGGWNQPQHF. The CDR3 DNA reads as TGTGCCAGCAGTGTGGGGGGTTGGAATCAGCCCCAGCATTTT. This chain uses TRBV6-1 with TRBJ1-5; maybe TRBD1 (5 bases). This CDR3 has 14 residues. Germline assignment: CDR1 MNHNS and CDR2 SASEGT. V lost 4 bases, J lost 4 bases, and 11 bases lay in between.

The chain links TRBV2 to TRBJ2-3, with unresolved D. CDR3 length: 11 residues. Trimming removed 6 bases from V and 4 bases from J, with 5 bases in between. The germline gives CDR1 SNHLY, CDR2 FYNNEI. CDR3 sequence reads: CASREADTQYF. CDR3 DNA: TGTGCCAGCAGAGAGGCAGATACGCAGTATTTT.